This TCR beta chain originates from a study of cytomegalovirus exposure and HLA in healthy donors. At the level of the study: For the approximately 360 genotyped donors, about 81% fell within the Caucasian-associated ancestry cluster. Notes on the study in general: There were some V segments, including TRBV6-2 and TRBV6-3, excluded as indistinguishable. Analysis was performed later, and it showed HLA-associated TCR beta chains to be more clonally expanded than equally common others.

PCR was performed using 60 Vbeta and 13 Jbeta primers. Data came from immunoSEQ multiplex PCR; TCRdb stores just in-frame clones and leaves some out. Of 200,000 to 250,000 clones in the sample, roughly 80% are singletons; the top ten hold around 15%. Though nominally healthy at sampling, donors likely had unrecorded immune exposures. This CDR3 is 13 amino acids long. V was cut by 5 bases and J by 7 bases, with 12 bases left in between. The germline CDR1 and CDR2 sequences are SGHVS and FQNEAQ. This clone is a singleton in its sample. What it binds is unknown. The receptor comes from a middle-aged man in good health and CMV-seronegative. The chain links TRBV7-8 to TRBJ2-1; D uncertain. The material sequenced was PBMCs. CDR3 coding DNA: TGTGCCAGCAGCCCCCCCCTAGAGAATGAGCAGTTCTTC. This sequence encodes CASSPPLENEQFF.